This T cell receptor (beta chain) was observed in a study of cytomegalovirus exposure and HLA in healthy donors listed by TCRdb under 2017. In the study overall: A later analysis indicated that the 95 to 150 validation repertoires were generated on the platform also employed for the approximately 700 repertoires of the first cohort. Along with the approximately 620-subject first cohort, a separate validation cohort of over a hundred different subjects was used. The study aimed to test whether signatures of past pathogen exposure could be identified by cataloging public T cell receptors. High-throughput TCR immunosequencing, statistical association of individual TCRs with disease status, and machine learning were combined to predict cytomegalovirus infection status.

As to this clone: The antigen it binds to is not known. Base qualities are not provided; no much larger clone lies one nucleotide away.

The CDR1 and CDR2 encoded by the germline V gene are SGHTA and FQGNSA. For this chain, trimming is 5 bases at the V end and 0 bases at the J end, and the number of junction bases without a gene match is 6. Taken from cysteine to phenylalanine, the CDR3 has 16 residues. Solely the CDR3 DNA is kept, with 48 bases framed from the first base. Libraries were built with the immunoSEQ multiplex PCR assay. The original pipeline was this. A statistical classification framework was developed to diagnose cytomegalovirus status using the catalog of TCR beta chain sequences. TCRdb retrieved this table from immuneACCESS and kept in-frame rearrangements only. Not all clones are present; in checked studies, unresolved V genes account for under half, and no reason is known for the remainder. The V and J calls and the clone size are those of that table, but D and trimming were determined from the DNA. In this sample the table shows about 220,000 clones, around nine tenths of which occur a single time. 2.5% to 3.5% of the sample is taken by the ten largest.

Separate from the approximately 670-subject first cohort, the validation cohort of 90 to 150 subjects was the group to which the donors belonged. The paper as a whole reports these results and caveats: The study gave a list of 150 to 200 TCR beta chains associated with cytomegalovirus. Cytomegalovirus status was reported to be diagnosed by the classifier with high specificity and sensitivity in both the original and validation cohorts. A later analysis found that TCRs clustered in the first cohort also tended to co-occur in the 130 or so validation repertoires, with 94% of cluster scores above 0. The authors suggested that the approach could potentially be extended to other disease states and immunological phenotypes. All 120 or so repertoires were used to score co-occurrence in the validation cohort in a later analysis, because that analysis had no HLA typing for the cohort. While some public TCRs were present in many individuals, most TCR sequences turned up only very rarely across donors. In vitro tests confirmed that a few of the cytomegalovirus-associated TCR beta chains recognize cytomegalovirus antigens.

Sequencing was carried out using PBMCs. This chain is built from TRBV7-2 and TRBJ2-7; 11 nucleotides in the junction match TRBD1. The receptor comes from a woman between 18 and 30 years old in good health and CMV-seronegative. The DNA sequence follows: TGTGCCAGCAGCCAAAAGGACAGGGGGCCCTCCTACGAGCAGTACTTC. Its coded protein is CASSQKDRGPSYEQYF.